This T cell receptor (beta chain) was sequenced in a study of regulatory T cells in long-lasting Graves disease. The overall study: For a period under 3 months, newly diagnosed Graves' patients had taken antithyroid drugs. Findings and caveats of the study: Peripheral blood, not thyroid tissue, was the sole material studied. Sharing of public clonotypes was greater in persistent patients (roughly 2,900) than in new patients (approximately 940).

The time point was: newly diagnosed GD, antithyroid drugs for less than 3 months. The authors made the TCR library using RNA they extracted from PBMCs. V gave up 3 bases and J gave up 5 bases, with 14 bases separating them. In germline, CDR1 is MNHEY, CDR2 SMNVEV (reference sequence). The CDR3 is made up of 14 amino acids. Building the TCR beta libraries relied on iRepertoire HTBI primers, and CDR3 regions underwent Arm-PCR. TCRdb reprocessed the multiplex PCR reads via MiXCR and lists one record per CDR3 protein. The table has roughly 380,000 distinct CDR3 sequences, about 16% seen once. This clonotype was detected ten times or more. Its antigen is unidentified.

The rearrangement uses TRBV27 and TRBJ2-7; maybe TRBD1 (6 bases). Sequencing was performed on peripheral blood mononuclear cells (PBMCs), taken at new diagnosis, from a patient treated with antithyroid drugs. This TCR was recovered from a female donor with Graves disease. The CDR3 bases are TGTGCCAGCAGTTTCTCACGGCCAGGGGACGAGCAGTACTTC. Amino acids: CASSFSRPGDEQYF.